The 6 T cell receptor beta chains below all came from one sample that was sequenced in a study of blood T cell repertoires in COVID-19. The table came from immunoSEQ multiplex PCR; TCRdb's copy has only in-frame clones and leaves some out. The sample holds 250,000 to 350,000 clones; around 86% are singletons and the top ten take around 3%. Source material: peripheral blood. These receptors were obtained from a woman younger than 45 with active or convalescent COVID-19.

In nucleotides, the CDR3 is TGTGCCAGCAGCACCGGGGGGGGTGGCTACACCTTC. It specifies CASSTGGGGYTF. This chain joins TRBV9 and TRBJ1-2; TRBD1 might be the D (5 bases). This CDR3 is built from 12 residues. The V and J ends lost 4 bases and 7 bases respectively, with 11 bases between them. Per germline, CDR1 SGDLS and CDR2 YYNGEE.

The chain carries TRBV9 and TRBJ2-2; no firm D call. V lost 0 bases, J lost 0 bases, and 9 bases lay in between. Germline V lookup: CDR1 SGDLS, CDR2 YYNGEE. The CDR3 has 16 residues. The CDR3 protein is CASSVEAHANTGELFF. The CDR3 nucleotides read TGTGCCAGCAGCGTAGAAGCCCACGCGAACACCGGGGAGCTGTTTTTT.

V is TRBV19 and J is TRBJ2-7; TRBD2 matches 12 bases. In germline, CDR1 is LNHDA, CDR2 SQIVND (reference sequence). CDR3 length: 16 residues. V shed 8 bases, J shed 5 bases, and the junction held 13 bases outside the gene matches. The chain's CDR3 is CASSSGGAGRSDEQYF. CDR3 bases: TGTGCCAGTTCTAGCGGGGGGGCCGGGCGGAGTGACGAGCAGTACTTC.

V is TRBV9 and J is TRBJ2-1; 10 bases agree with TRBD2. Germline CDR1 reads SGDLS; CDR2 reads YYNGEE. J was trimmed by 4 bases and V by 3 bases; bases with no gene match: 7. The CDR3 covers 16 residues. The CDR3 DNA is TGTGCCAGCAGCGCCTCAGCGGGGGGGGATTACAATGAGCAGTTCTTC. It is translated as CASSASAGGDYNEQFF.

The chain employs TRBV10-3 and TRBJ2-5; 9 bases are shared with TRBD1. The trim removed 5 bases at V and 5 bases at J, leaving 12 bases unmatched. Germline CDR1 is ENHRY and CDR2 is SYGVKD. CDR3 length: 16 residues. CDR3 protein: CAISSAGTGNAETQYF. For the CDR3, the DNA is TGTGCCATCAGTTCCGCCGGGACAGGGAATGCGGAGACCCAGTACTTC.

The chain links TRBV7-2 to TRBJ1-3; D is perhaps TRBD1 (5 bases). Trimming cost V 0 bases and J 0 bases, with 9 bases left between them. The CDR3 is 16 residues long. Germline V gene sequence: CDR1 SGHTA, CDR2 FQGNSA. The CDR3 is CASSLARGSSGNTIYF. DNA of the CDR3: TGTGCCAGCAGCTTAGCTCGGGGGAGCTCTGGAAACACCATATATTTT.